These 17 T cell receptor beta chains share one sample of origin, sequenced in a study of blood T cell repertoires in COVID-19. Here immunoSEQ multiplex PCR was the method, and the copy in TCRdb shows in-frame clones only, minus some. Of 200,000 to 250,000 clones listed, 70% to 90% are singletons. The sequenced sample was PBMCs or T cells enriched from blood (not recorded which). The origin of the receptors is a man between 25 and 39 years old who had recovered from COVID-19.

This sequence joins TRBV19 and TRBJ1-6, with TRBD1 as a possible D gene (6 bases). Trimming shortened V by 5 bases and J by 6 bases, and 14 bases separated the two germline ends. The CDR3 is 15 residues long. Per the germline V gene, CDR1 is LNHDA and CDR2 is SQIVND (reference sequence). CDR3 DNA: TGTGCCAGTAGTGCCCGGACAGCCGTTAATTCACCCCTCCACTTT. This gives the protein CASSARTAVNSPLHF.

This clone has a single count. The rearrangement uses TRBV7-9 and TRBJ1-2; D remains ambiguous. The CDR3 is 15 residues long. Germline V gene lookup returns CDR1 SEHNR and CDR2 FQNEAQ (reference sequence). Trimming left V 5 bases short and J 4 bases short, with 17 bases between. The CDR3 DNA sequence: TGTGCCAGCAGCCCACCAACCGGCGGCACCTATGGCTACACCTTC. Translation gives CASSPPTGGTYGYTF.

The chain links TRBV4-1 to TRBJ1-5, with 9 bases that match TRBD1. Germline CDR1 is MGHRA and CDR2 is YSYEKL. Trimming removed 1 base from V and 5 bases from J; junction bases left unmatched: 15. The CDR3 is 19 amino acids. In DNA form, the CDR3 reads TGCGCCAGCAGCCAAGTTGGACCGGGACAGGGTATTCGGCATCAGCCCCAGCATTTT. This sequence encodes CASSQVGPGQGIRHQPQHF.

The chain carries TRBV6-6 and TRBJ1-2; 7 bases are shared with TRBD1. Germline lookup yields CDR1 MNHNY and CDR2 SVGAGI (reference sequence). V dropped 0 bases and J dropped 4; count of bases not matched to a gene: 2. The CDR3 consists of 14 residues. CDR3 sequence: CASSYSPGGYGYTF. The CDR3 nucleotides are TGTGCCAGCAGTTACTCCCCAGGGGGCTATGGCTACACCTTC.

This clone was observed once. The J gene is TRBJ2-3, the V gene TRBV11-2, with 8 bases matching TRBD2. The CDR3 runs to 14 residues. V lost 7 bases to trimming and J lost 3 bases; unmatched junction nucleotides: 6. Germline assignment: CDR1 SGHAT and CDR2 FQNNGV. The CDR3 coding sequence is TGTGCCAGCAAGGCCGGGGGGGGTACAGATACGCAGTATTTT. Residues: CASKAGGGTDTQYF. Based on the CDR3 plus reference TRBV11-2 and TRBJ2-3, the full variable domain is EAGVAQSPRYKIIEKRQSVAFWCNPISGHATLYWYQQILGQGPKLLIQFQNNGVVDDSQLPKDRFSAERLKGVDSTLKIQPAKLEDSAVYLCASKAGGGTDTQYFGPGTRLTVL.

The chain employs TRBV7-9 and TRBJ2-7, with 8 bases matching TRBD1. Germline-derived CDR1 and CDR2 are SEHNR and FQNEAQ (reference sequence). Trimming cost V 7 bases and J 2 bases; bases outside gene matches: 7. The CDR3 contains 14 residues. The CDR3 loop is CASNRGSTTYEQYF. The CDR3 nucleotides read TGTGCCAGCAACAGGGGGTCGACCACCTACGAGCAGTACTTC.

The chain is built from TRBV7-2 and TRBJ2-5, with TRBD1 matching over 7 bases. V lost 3 bases to trimming and J lost 5 bases; unmatched junction nucleotides: 6. This CDR3 is 14 amino acids long. Germline V gene data show CDR1 as SGHTA and CDR2 as FQGNSA. CDR3 region: CASSFGQVPETQYF. The CDR3 DNA follows: TGTGCCAGCAGCTTCGGACAGGTGCCGGAGACCCAGTACTTC.

The chain recombines TRBV2 with TRBJ2-7; the D is unclear. The CDR3 covers 13 residues. Deletions cut 7 bases from V and 3 bases from J, with 13 bases between. From germline, CDR1 is SNHLY and CDR2 FYNNEI. CDR3 amino acids: CASTRLRFYEQYF. CDR3 nucleotide sequence: TGTGCCAGCACGCGATTAAGATTCTACGAGCAGTACTTC.

The V call is TRBV6-2 or TRBV6-3, the J call TRBJ2-5; D is undetermined. CDR1 is MNHEY and CDR2 is SVGEGT in the germline V gene. There are 14 residues in the CDR3. Trimming took off 6 bases at V and 5 bases at J, with 16 bases between the two ends. The CDR3 region has the DNA TGTGCCAGCAGCCGCGGATTCTTTGGGGAGACCCAGTACTTC. Its protein is CASSRGFFGETQYF.

J is TRBJ1-5 and V is TRBV10-3; weak D call: TRBD1 (6 bases). CDR3 size: 17 residues. Germline assignment: CDR1 ENHRY and CDR2 SYGVKD. Trimming took 2 bases from V and 6 from J, leaving 20 bases between them. The CDR3 DNA follows: TGTGCCATCAGTGAGGGGCCAGGGGCCCGTCTAAGTCAGCCCCAGCATTTT. Translated: CAISEGPGARLSQPQHF.

The CDR3, as DNA: TGTGCCAGCGGGGCGGATGGAAACACCATATATTTT. Residues: CASGADGNTIYF. The chain recombines TRBV9 with TRBJ1-3, with D tentatively TRBD1 (5 bases). Trimming stripped 7 bases from V and 3 bases from J, with 8 bases between. Germline CDR1 and CDR2: SGDLS and YYNGEE. This CDR3 contains 12 residues.

This chain connects TRBV5-1 to TRBJ1-4, with D possibly TRBD1 on 6 matching bases. The germline V gene encodes CDR1 SGHRS and CDR2 YFSETQ. This CDR3 is built from 15 residues. The V and J ends lost 0 bases and 8 bases respectively, with 14 bases between them. The CDR3 nucleotides read TGCGCCAGCAGCTTGGGCCCGAAGGGGGGGGAAAAACTGTTTTTT. Translating gives CASSLGPKGGEKLFF.

The rearrangement joins TRBV27 to TRBJ2-1, with D perhaps TRBD1 (6 bases). The CDR3 extends over 13 amino acids. With 2 bases removed from V and 8 bases from J, the gap between germline ends came to 10 bases. Germline lookup yields CDR1 MNHEY and CDR2 SMNVEV (reference sequence). CDR3 residues: CASSLNRVDEQFF. CDR3 sequence (DNA): TGTGCCAGCAGTTTAAACAGGGTAGATGAGCAGTTCTTC.

This sequence joins TRBV6-5 and TRBJ2-5; D unclear. Trimming left V 6 bases short and J 2 bases short, with 7 bases between. The CDR3 covers 12 residues. CDR1 is MNHEY, CDR2 SVGAGI, per germline. The CDR3: CASRAPQETQYF. The CDR3 DNA reads TGTGCCAGCAGGGCCCCTCAAGAGACCCAGTACTTC.

The V and J genes are TRBV11-2 and TRBJ2-7, with 7 bases identical to TRBD2. Germline trimming cut 0 bases from V and 3 bases from J; bases unmatched to any gene: 8. CDR3 length equals 16 residues. CDR1 and CDR2 from the germline V gene are SGHAT and FQNNGV. The CDR3 DNA reads TGTGCCAGCAGCTTAGATTGGACGGGGGGATTCTACGAGCAGTACTTC. Its translation: CASSLDWTGGFYEQYF. Together with reference TRBV11-2 and TRBJ2-7, the CDR3 gives the full variable domain: EAGVAQSPRYKIIEKRQSVAFWCNPISGHATLYWYQQILGQGPKLLIQFQNNGVVDDSQLPKDRFSAERLKGVDSTLKIQPAKLEDSAVYLCASSLDWTGGFYEQYFGPGTRLTVT.

CDR3 sequence (DNA): TGTGCCAGCAGTAGACAGTACGCAGATACGCAGTATTTT. It codes for CASSRQYADTQYF. The chain combines TRBV6-4 with TRBJ2-3; D is possibly TRBD1 (5 bases). Germline CDR1 MRHNA, CDR2 SNTAGT. This CDR3 is 13 amino acids long. The germline V and J ends were trimmed by 5 bases and 4 bases, with 10 bases remaining between them.

This clone was observed a single time. The chain recombines TRBV5-4 with TRBJ1-3; 7 bases agree with TRBD1. This CDR3 region has 15 residues. V shed 0 bases and J 2 bases; nucleotides not matched to a gene: 2. CDR1 is SGHNT and CDR2 is YYREEE in the germline V gene (reference sequence). CDR3 nucleotides: TGTGCCAGCAGCTTGGGTCAGGGGGCTGGAAACACCATATATTTT. As protein: CASSLGQGAGNTIYF.